Described below is a single T cell receptor beta chain sequence and its context. The sample is drawn from a study of control samples from healthy donors and cancer patients. This table comes from immunoSEQ multiplex PCR, and its TCRdb copy is limited to in-frame clones, with some not included. Among 100,000 or so clones, roughly 90% were seen once, and the ten largest hold around 0.95%. CDR3 length equals 16 residues. V dropped 5 bases and J dropped 7; count of bases not matched to a gene: 13. The germline V gene encodes CDR1 MDHEN and CDR2 SYDVKM. The rearrangement joins TRBV28 to TRBJ2-1, with TRBD2 matching over 8 bases. The sequencing sample was made of blood. This sequence was found in a woman under 40 in good health. DNA for the CDR3: TGTGCCAGCAGTCCTTTAGGGAGCGGGAGAAGAAATGAGCAGTTCTTC. Protein sequence: CASSPLGSGRRNEQFF.